This entry describes one T cell receptor (beta chain). The antigen is unknown. Sorting gave populations that all exceeded 95% purity. The record originates from a study of beta chain features in type 1 diabetes. General study results and limits: Fewer junction insertions and more nucleotide deletions appeared in type 1 diabetes patients. Compared to healthy donors, patients appeared to have naive, central memory and Treg TCRB repertoires that were more alike. Shortening of TCRB CDR3s, moderate but significant, appeared in all four CD4+ subsets of Type 1 diabetes patients.

J was trimmed by 2 bases and V by 4 bases; bases with no gene match: 5. This CDR3 region has 14 residues. Germline lookup yields CDR1 SGDLS and CDR2 YYNGEE. Reverse transcription of all isolated RNA meant that expressed TCRB transcripts were sequenced. Some clones are missing from TCRdb's copy, which holds only in-frame ones; the method was immunoSEQ multiplex PCR. Here the sample spans roughly 400,000 clones, approximately 15% being singletons. This sequence originates from a man aged 30 to 45 in good health. The sequenced material came from naive CD4+ T cells from blood. V gene TRBV9 combines with J gene TRBJ1-1; 7 positions agree with TRBD1. The CDR3 bases are TGTGCCAGCAGCCCACAGGGGACTAACACTGAAGCTTTCTTT. Translation: CASSPQGTNTEAFF.